These 13 T cell receptor beta chains were sequenced from one sample in a study of CD8 T cells in Susac syndrome. The RNA input was about 0.5 to 1 ug, and it was reverse transcribed with random hexamers. TCRdb reanalysed the immunoSEQ multiplex PCR reads using MiXCR and keeps one entry per CDR3 protein. The top ten clones hold less than 0.095% of a sample with about 140,000 distinct CDR3 sequences, approximately 94% of them seen once. Sequencing was carried out using CD4+ T cells from PBMCs. Receptors originate from a human donor in good health.

The chain is built from TRBV20-1 and TRBJ2-7; D not resolved. The CDR3 runs 11 residues. Germline values: CDR1 DFQATT, CDR2 SNEGSKA (reference sequence). Trimming left V 6 bases short and J 6 bases short, with 12 bases between. The CDR3 loop is CSAVNHGEQYF. CDR3 DNA sequence: TGCAGTGCCGTGAACCACGGCGAGCAGTACTTC.

The rearrangement uses TRBV20-1 and TRBJ2-5, with D maybe TRBD2 (6 bases). CDR1 DFQATT and CDR2 SNEGSKA come from the germline V gene (reference sequence). V was trimmed by 3 bases and J by 2 bases, leaving 16 bases between them. The CDR3 has 15 amino acids. The CDR3 sequence: CSASTLAGKQETQYF. The DNA of the CDR3 is TGCAGTGCTAGTACTTTGGCGGGAAAACAAGAGACCCAGTACTTC.

The J gene is TRBJ1-1, the V gene TRBV19; no definite D call. Deletions cut 3 bases from V and 0 bases from J, with 14 bases between. Germline lookup yields CDR1 LNHDA and CDR2 SQIVND (reference sequence). The CDR3 covers 16 residues. CDR3 protein: CASSIEPTLMNTEAFF. CDR3 in DNA: TGTGCCAGTAGTATCGAGCCGACTTTGATGAACACTGAAGCTTTCTTT.

V usage is TRBV5-6 and J usage is TRBJ1-1; no reliable D call. The germline gives CDR1 SGHDT, CDR2 YYEEEE. The ends were cut back, 3 bases at V and 5 bases at J, with 17 bases in the middle. The CDR3 covers 15 residues. The CDR3 protein is CASSSRRRISTEAFF. As DNA, the CDR3 is TGTGCCAGCAGCTCAAGGCGGAGAATTTCGACTGAAGCTTTCTTT.

The V call is TRBV4-1, the J call TRBJ1-4, with a tentative D call TRBD1 (5 bases). The CDR3 has 15 residues. Between the trimmed V and J ends, which lost 0 bases and 3 bases, there was a span of 8 bases. Germline CDR1 and CDR2: MGHRA and YSYEKL. CDR3 bases: TGCGCCAGCAGCCAAGACCCAGGGTCTAATGAAAAACTGTTTTTT. This sequence encodes CASSQDPGSNEKLFF.

The chain employs TRBV5-1 and TRBJ1-1; D is undetermined. In germline, CDR1 is SGHRS, CDR2 YFSETQ. V shed 3 bases and J shed 1 base, with 13 bases lying between them. This CDR3 has 15 residues. CDR3 protein: CASSSAVSGNTEAFF. As DNA, the CDR3 is TGCGCCAGCAGCTCCGCGGTCTCGGGGAACACTGAAGCTTTCTTT.

The gene calls are TRBV2 and TRBJ1-4; TRBD1 is a possible D gene (6 bases). Trimming removed 6 bases from V and 8 bases from J, with 16 bases in between. The CDR3 totals 14 residues. Germline-derived CDR1 and CDR2 are SNHLY and FYNNEI. The CDR3 DNA follows: TGTGCCAGCAGGCTAGGGGGGGCTGGAGAAAAACTGTTTTTT. It encodes CASRLGGAGEKLFF.

This chain joins TRBV6-1 and TRBJ1-1, with D unresolved. Germline CDR1 is MNHNS and CDR2 is SASEGT. This CDR3 region has 13 residues. Trimming stripped 6 bases from V and 1 base from J, with 9 bases between. The CDR3 reads CASSLQSNTEAFF. Here the CDR3 DNA reads TGTGCCAGCAGCTTACAATCGAACACTGAAGCTTTCTTT.

The chain employs TRBV18 and TRBJ2-1; unclear D gene. The CDR3 has 14 amino acids. The germline gives CDR1 KGHSH, CDR2 LQKENI. Deletions cut 1 base from V and 7 bases from J, with 11 bases between. The CDR3 sequence: CASSPLSRPNEQFF. The CDR3 region has the DNA TGTGCCAGCTCACCACTTAGCCGTCCTAATGAGCAGTTCTTC.

J is TRBJ2-1 and V is TRBV4-2; 8 bases match TRBD2. Losses at the gene ends were 0 bases for V and 4 bases for J; bases not matched to a gene: 5. Germline loops: CDR1 LGHNA, CDR2 YNFKEQ. CDR3 size: 16 residues. CDR3 sequence (DNA): TGTGCCAGCAGCCAAGACGTTAGCGGGGAGTACAATGAGCAGTTCTTC. It is translated as CASSQDVSGEYNEQFF.

The chain recombines TRBV11-2 with TRBJ2-7; 12 bases are shared with TRBD1. Trimming removed 5 bases from V and 4 bases from J; junction bases left unmatched: 9. The germline CDR1 and CDR2 sequences are SGHAT and FQNNGV. CDR3 length: 16 residues. The CDR3 spells CASSEGQGALGYEQYF. CDR3 nucleotides: TGTGCCAGCAGCGAGGGACAGGGGGCGCTTGGTTACGAGCAGTACTTC.

This clonotype appeared a single time. The chain recombines TRBV6-6 with TRBJ2-7; D is possibly TRBD1 or TRBD2 (5 bases each). V was pared by 7 bases and J by 3 bases, with 13 bases between. CDR3 size: 13 residues. Germline values: CDR1 MNHNY, CDR2 SVGAGI (reference sequence). The CDR3 DNA sequence: TGTGCCAGCAAAAAGTCAGGGAGCTACGAGCAGTACTTC. Amino acids: CASKKSGSYEQYF.

This clonotype was observed once. V usage is TRBV2 and J usage is TRBJ2-5; the D is unclear. Germline assignment: CDR1 SNHLY and CDR2 FYNNEI. Trimming removed 4 bases at V and 5 bases at J, with 5 bases between. The CDR3 spans 11 residues. CDR3 in amino acids: CASSVLETQYF. The CDR3 coding sequence is TGTGCCAGCAGTGTGCTGGAGACCCAGTACTTC. Variable domain in full (rest from reference TRBV2 and TRBJ2-5): EPEVTQTPSHQVTQMGQEVILRCVPISNHLYFYWYRQILGQKVEFLVSFYNNEISEKSEIFDDQFSVERPDGSNFTLKIRSTKLEDSAMYFCASSVLETQYFGPGTRLLVL.